These 17 T cell receptor beta chains share one sample of origin, sequenced in a study of cytomegalovirus exposure and HLA in healthy donors. Both 60 Vbeta primers and 13 Jbeta primers went into the PCR. Sequenced by immunoSEQ multiplex PCR; TCRdb stores in-frame clones only, minus some. The sample carries roughly 120,000 clones, about 76% recorded once. Sequencing used PBMCs. The origin of the receptors is a man aged 30 to 45 in good health and CMV-seropositive.

The chain carries TRBV19 and TRBJ1-2, with D possibly matching TRBD1 (5 bases). The germline V gene has CDR1 LNHDA and CDR2 SQIVND (reference sequence). With 0 bases removed from V and 5 bases from J, the gap between germline ends came to 7 bases. CDR3 length: 13 amino acids. The CDR3 region is CASSIDRVYGYTF. DNA for the CDR3: TGTGCCAGTAGTATAGACAGGGTTTATGGCTACACCTTC.

CDR3 loop: CASSLRPSSYNEQFF. CDR3 in DNA: TGTGCCAGCAGCTTGCGTCCGAGCTCCTACAATGAGCAGTTCTTC. The chain couples TRBV5-6 to TRBJ2-1; D is uncertain. This CDR3 spans 15 amino acids. V lost 1 base, J lost 0 bases, and 8 bases lay in between. In germline, CDR1 is SGHDT, CDR2 YYEEEE.

The chain has TRBV28 and TRBJ2-7; TRBD1 matches 9 bases. After removal of 3 bases from V and 5 bases from J, the junction contained 11 bases not matched to a gene. The CDR3 is 16 amino acids. Germline CDR1 MDHEN, CDR2 SYDVKM. CDR3: CASSFDPATGGNEQYF. The CDR3 region has the DNA TGTGCCAGCAGTTTCGACCCCGCGACAGGGGGAAACGAGCAGTACTTC.

The J gene is TRBJ1-4, the V gene TRBV30, with 7 bases matching TRBD1. This CDR3 has 12 residues. Germline CDR1 is GTSNPN and CDR2 is SVGIG (reference sequence). The J segment lost 8 bases and the V segment lost 5 bases, leaving 5 bases of the junction unmatched. CDR3 region: CAWQTGNEKLFF. CDR3 in DNA: TGTGCCTGGCAGACAGGGAACGAAAAACTGTTTTTT.

The chain combines TRBV2 with TRBJ2-7; 9 nucleotides match TRBD1. V shed 5 bases and J 1 base; nucleotides not matched to a gene: 3. This CDR3 is built from 14 residues. CDR1 SNHLY and CDR2 FYNNEI come from the germline V gene. The CDR3 DNA follows: TGTGCCAGCAGTACAGGGGGCGGATCCTACGAGCAGTACTTC. Translated: CASSTGGGSYEQYF. Looking up the rest from reference TRBV2 and TRBJ2-7 gives the full variable domain: EPEVTQTPSHQVTQMGQEVILRCVPISNHLYFYWYRQILGQKVEFLVSFYNNEISEKSEIFDDQFSVERPDGSNFTLKIRSTKLEDSAMYFCASSTGGGSYEQYFGPGTRLTVT.

This clone was recorded a few times. The chain joins TRBV5-1 to TRBJ2-7, with TRBD1 matching over 9 bases. CDR3 length equals 15 residues. V shed 3 bases, J shed 2 bases, and the junction held 6 bases outside the gene matches. Germline CDR1 SGHRS, CDR2 YFSETQ. CDR3 coding DNA: TGCGCCAGCAGCTGGGGGACAGGGACCACCTACGAGCAGTACTTC. Its protein is CASSWGTGTTYEQYF.

The CDR3 sequence is CASSYWAASTDTQYF. CDR3 sequence (DNA): TGTGCCAGCAGTTACTGGGCAGCCAGCACAGATACGCAGTATTTT. The V call is TRBV6-6, the J call TRBJ2-3, with D uncertain. V gave up 1 base and J gave up 0 bases, with 8 bases separating them. The CDR3 runs 15 residues. The germline CDR1 and CDR2 sequences are MNHNY and SVGAGI (reference sequence).

This clone was found once. The CDR3 protein is CASSRSGTNEKLFF. The CDR3 bases are TGTGCCAGCAGCCGGTCGGGGACTAATGAAAAACTGTTTTTT. V usage is TRBV9 and J usage is TRBJ1-4; no clear D gene. The CDR3 contains 14 residues. Germline V gene data show CDR1 as SGDLS and CDR2 as YYNGEE. V was clipped by 4 bases and J by 2 bases, with 9 bases between them. Filled out from reference TRBV9 and TRBJ1-4, the complete variable domain reads DSGVTQTPKHLITATGQRVTLRCSPRSGDLSVYWYQQSLDQGLQFLIQYYNGEERAKGNILERFSAQQFPDLHSELNLSSLELGDSALYFCASSRSGTNEKLFFGSGTQLSVL.

The V and J genes are TRBV19 and TRBJ2-3, with D maybe TRBD2 (5 bases). This CDR3 spans 13 amino acids. CDR1 is LNHDA, CDR2 SQIVND, per germline (reference sequence). Trimming shortened V by 4 bases and J by 8 bases, and 13 bases separated the two germline ends. As DNA, the CDR3 is TGTGCCAGTAGTACGAAGGACTGGGGTACGCAGTATTTT. Protein product: CASSTKDWGTQYF.

Points on this clone: The conserved phenylalanine or tryptophan is not found at the CDR3 terminus, so this likely reflects a read error. This chain uses TRBV6-6 with TRBJ2-7; 11 nucleotides agree with TRBD2. CDR1 and CDR2 from the germline V gene are MNHNY and SVGAGI (reference sequence). The CDR3 extends over 14 amino acids. The CDR3 coding sequence is TGTACCAGCAATCTAGCGGGGGGACGCTACGAGCAGTACCTC. Its translation: CTSNLAGGRYEQYL.

V is TRBV2 and J is TRBJ1-2; 10 nucleotides agree with TRBD1. The trim removed 6 bases at V and 8 bases at J, leaving 6 bases unmatched. Germline CDR1 and CDR2: SNHLY and FYNNEI. The CDR3 covers 13 residues. The CDR3 loop reads CASSAGQGGGYTF. The CDR3 nucleotides read TGTGCCAGCAGCGCAGGACAGGGGGGCGGCTACACCTTC.

With regard to this clone: The junction and the germline gene differ at one end; a read error may be behind it. The chain combines TRBV2 with TRBJ1-1; no definite D call. Germline V gene lookup returns CDR1 SNHLY and CDR2 FYNNEI. There are 12 residues in the CDR3. The CDR3 spells CASSGESLKPSF. CDR3 sequence (DNA): TGTGCCAGCAGTGGGGAGAGCTTGAAGCCTTCCTTT.

The chain couples TRBV28 to TRBJ1-1; TRBD1 might be the D (5 bases). V lost 2 bases to trimming and J lost 1 base, with 14 bases between them. The germline CDR1 and CDR2 sequences are MDHEN and SYDVKM. This CDR3 spans 16 amino acids. CDR3 sequence reads: CASSLGREAQNTEAFF. The CDR3 DNA is TGTGCCAGCAGTTTAGGCAGGGAAGCTCAGAACACTGAAGCTTTCTTT. Filled out from reference TRBV28 and TRBJ1-1, the complete variable domain reads DVKVTQSSRYLVKRTGEKVFLECVQDMDHENMFWYRQDPGLGLRLIYFSYDVKMKEKGDIPEGYSVSREKKERFSLILESASTNQTSMYLCASSLGREAQNTEAFFGQGTRLTVV.

The chain combines TRBV27 with TRBJ1-6; 8 nucleotides match TRBD1. The CDR3 has 14 residues. From germline, CDR1 is MNHEY and CDR2 SMNVEV (reference sequence). The trim removed 3 bases at V and 6 bases at J, leaving 1 base unmatched. CDR3 nucleotide sequence: TGTGCCAGCAGTTTCGACAGGGGTAATTCACCCCTCCACTTT. This gives the protein CASSFDRGNSPLHF.

The chain recombines TRBV7-8 with TRBJ1-6, with TRBD1 matching over 11 bases. V lost 5 bases and J lost 2; bases outside the gene matches: 2. This CDR3 contains 16 residues. The germline gives CDR1 SGHVS, CDR2 FQNEAQ. Here the CDR3 DNA reads TGTGCCAGCAGCAGGGGACAGGGGGCCTATAATTCACCCCTCCACTTT. As protein: CASSRGQGAYNSPLHF.

This clone has just a few counts. The chain has TRBV5-4 and TRBJ1-2; the D is unclear. Germline values: CDR1 SGHNT, CDR2 YYREEE (reference sequence). Trimming left V 4 bases short and J 7 bases short, with 20 bases between. The CDR3 runs 15 residues. CDR3 bases: TGTGCCAGCAGCACCCGGCTGATCCAGGCGGGTGGCTACACCTTC. This codes for CASSTRLIQAGGYTF.

A remark on this clone: Compared with germline, one end of the junction differs, possibly owing to a read error. The chain recombines TRBV28 with TRBJ1-2; TRBD1 agrees at 7 bases. The CDR3 runs 15 residues. CDR1 and CDR2 from the germline V gene are MDHEN and SYDVKM. CDR3 nucleotide sequence: TGTGCCAGCAGTTTACTAATTACGAGGGGGCTGGAGAACCAATTC. This codes for CASSLLITRGLENQF.